Shown below are 2 T cell receptor beta chains from a single sample sequenced in a study of shared clonotypes between healthy human individuals. Libraries were prepared by immunoSEQ multiplex PCR; TCRdb keeps only in-frame clonotypes and omits some of them. There are roughly 2 million clones in the sample; more than 90% occur only once, and around 0.13% lies in the top ten. The sequencing sample was made of naive CD4+ T cells sorted from blood. Subset reported: CD45RA+ positively selected. These receptors were taken from a man in his late teens or twenties in good health.

To note about this clone: Additional DNA sequences in this sample encode the identical CDR3. The rearrangement links TRBV15 to TRBJ2-7; 12 bases line up with TRBD2. V lost 6 bases to trimming and J lost 1 base; unmatched junction nucleotides: 1. Germline values: CDR1 LNHNV, CDR2 YYDKDF (reference sequence). This CDR3 spans 14 amino acids. The CDR3 loop is CATRLAGGSYEQYF. CDR3 sequence (DNA): TGTGCCACCAGGCTAGCGGGAGGGTCCTACGAGCAGTACTTC.

This clone was counted a few times. The CDR3 DNA reads as TGTGCCAGCAGTCGGGGACAGATCTATGGCTACACCTTC. Amino acid sequence: CASSRGQIYGYTF. The rearrangement joins TRBV6-5 to TRBJ1-2; 7 bases line up with TRBD1. This CDR3 is 13 amino acids long. After removal of 5 bases from V and 4 bases from J, the junction contained 4 bases not matched to a gene. The germline gives CDR1 MNHEY, CDR2 SVGAGI.